Presented here are 21 T cell receptor beta chains from one specimen sequenced in a study of blood T cell repertoires in COVID-19. Clones were read by immunoSEQ multiplex PCR, and TCRdb kept only the in-frame ones, dropping some. This table has some 180,000 clones, about four fifths appearing once. Specimen: peripheral blood. The receptors here all came from an older man with active or convalescent COVID-19.

The V call is TRBV9, the J call TRBJ2-5, with TRBD2 identical over 7 bases. This CDR3 has 16 residues. The ends lost 4 bases at V and 2 bases at J; junction bases unmatched: 11. Germline-derived CDR1 and CDR2 are SGDLS and YYNGEE. This chain's CDR3 is CASSLRGGGGQETQYF. The CDR3 DNA reads as TGTGCCAGCAGCCTTAGGGGAGGCGGGGGACAAGAGACCCAGTACTTC.

The V gene is TRBV2, the J gene TRBJ1-1, with TRBD1 identical over 7 bases. The germline V gene encodes CDR1 SNHLY and CDR2 FYNNEI. The ends lost 4 bases at V and 4 bases at J; junction bases unmatched: 6. The CDR3 contains 14 residues. CDR3 in amino acids: CASSVERGLTEAFF. The CDR3, as DNA: TGTGCCAGCAGTGTAGAGAGGGGGCTCACTGAAGCTTTCTTT.

The chain joins TRBV11-2 to TRBJ2-7; 13 bases are a match to TRBD2. Germline CDR1 is SGHAT and CDR2 is FQNNGV. Trimming removed 5 bases from V and 6 bases from J; junction bases left unmatched: 4. CDR3 size: 14 residues. The CDR3 DNA sequence: TGTGCCAGCAGCGCTACTAGCGGGAGGGGCGAGCAGTACTTC. Protein product: CASSATSGRGEQYF.

The rearrangement uses TRBV7-3 and TRBJ2-3; 7 nucleotides match TRBD2. The V segment lost 2 bases and the J segment 2 bases; nucleotides outside the gene matches: 10. The CDR3 contains 17 residues. Germline CDR1 reads SGHTA; CDR2 reads FQGTGA. The CDR3 sequence is CASSLGPASGFTDTQYF. CDR3 in DNA: TGTGCCAGCAGCTTAGGGCCGGCTAGCGGCTTCACAGATACGCAGTATTTT.

In its sample, this clone was seen a few times. V gene TRBV5-4 combines with J gene TRBJ2-2, with D maybe TRBD1 (5 bases). Trimming removed 0 bases at V and 5 bases at J, with 11 bases between. The CDR3 is 15 amino acids. Germline assignment: CDR1 SGHNT and CDR2 YYREEE (reference sequence). The CDR3 DNA follows: TGTGCCAGCAGCTTGGTAGGGGTCGGGACCGGGGAGCTGTTTTTT. This encodes CASSLVGVGTGELFF.

The J gene is TRBJ1-2, the V gene TRBV18; 9 bases align to TRBD1. The V segment lost 3 bases and the J segment 6 bases; nucleotides outside the gene matches: 8. CDR1 and CDR2 from the germline V gene are KGHSH and LQKENI. CDR3 size: 15 residues. DNA of the CDR3: TGTGCCAGCTCACCCACCTCACAGGGGGCTAATGGCTACACCTTC. Protein product: CASSPTSQGANGYTF.

The chain carries TRBV11-2 and TRBJ2-1; possibly TRBD2 for D (5 bases). Germline CDR1 reads SGHAT; CDR2 reads FQNNGV. V shed 5 bases and J shed 0 bases, with 14 bases lying between them. The length of the CDR3 is 16 residues. The CDR3 bases are TGTGCCAGCAGCACAGCGGACCTGAGCTCCTACAATGAGCAGTTCTTC. This translates into CASSTADLSSYNEQFF.

The chain is built from TRBV2 and TRBJ2-7; D is possibly TRBD2 (5 bases). V lost 3 bases to trimming and J lost 1 base, with 13 bases between them. The CDR3 extends over 15 amino acids. Germline CDR1 reads SNHLY; CDR2 reads FYNNEI. The DNA of the CDR3 is TGTGCCAGCAGTGAGGACTTGAGGATATCCTACGAGCAGTACTTC. It specifies CASSEDLRISYEQYF. Looking up the rest from reference TRBV2 and TRBJ2-7 gives the full variable domain: EPEVTQTPSHQVTQMGQEVILRCVPISNHLYFYWYRQILGQKVEFLVSFYNNEISEKSEIFDDQFSVERPDGSNFTLKIRSTKLEDSAMYFCASSEDLRISYEQYFGPGTRLTVT.

The V and J genes are TRBV6-5 and TRBJ1-2; unclear D gene. The length of the CDR3 is 15 residues. Per germline, CDR1 MNHEY and CDR2 SVGAGI. Deletions cut 2 bases from V and 2 bases from J, with 12 bases between. The CDR3 reads CASSYDAGANYGYTF. In nucleotides, the CDR3 is TGTGCCAGCAGTTACGACGCGGGAGCCAACTATGGCTACACCTTC.

The chain is built from TRBV7-3 and TRBJ2-1; 10 bases are a match to TRBD2. Germline CDR1 is SGHTA and CDR2 is FQGTGA. The V gene end was trimmed by 5 bases and the J gene end by 4 bases; junction bases not matched to a gene: 5. This CDR3 has 15 residues. The CDR3 loop is CASSERLAGYNEQFF. The CDR3 DNA reads as TGTGCCAGCAGCGAGAGACTAGCGGGTTACAATGAGCAGTTCTTC.

V gene TRBV7-6 combines with J gene TRBJ2-1; 9 nucleotides match TRBD2. The CDR3 has 15 amino acids. Looked up from germline, CDR1 is SGHVS and CDR2 is FNYEAQ. V lost 2 bases to trimming and J lost 4 bases; unmatched junction nucleotides: 3. The CDR3 nucleotides are TGTGCCAGCAGCTTATTAGCGGGAGTTTACAATGAGCAGTTCTTC. Its translation: CASSLLAGVYNEQFF.

The chain couples TRBV7-9 to TRBJ1-3; D unresolved. V lost 8 bases to trimming and J lost 4 bases, with 12 bases between them. CDR1 is SEHNR, CDR2 FQNEAQ, per germline (reference sequence). The CDR3 loop spans 13 amino acids. The CDR3 spells CASGPSGGNTIYF. As DNA, the CDR3 is TGTGCCAGCGGGCCATCGGGGGGAAACACCATATATTTT.

This clone was detected once. This chain joins TRBV7-8 and TRBJ2-6; 7 bases are a match to TRBD1. The CDR3 is 15 amino acids. Germline trimming cut 1 base from V and 5 bases from J; bases unmatched to any gene: 2. Germline CDR1 SGHVS, CDR2 FQNEAQ. CDR3 sequence: CASSLEGARANVLTF. In nucleotides, the CDR3 is TGTGCCAGCAGCTTAGAGGGGGCTAGGGCCAACGTCCTGACTTTC.

V and J are TRBV6-5 and TRBJ2-1, with D perhaps matching TRBD2 (5 bases). V was cut by 3 bases and J by 7 bases, with 16 bases left in between. The length of the CDR3 is 15 residues. Per the germline V gene, CDR1 is MNHEY and CDR2 is SVGAGI. The CDR3: CASSYQTSVGNEQFF. The CDR3 coding sequence is TGTGCCAGCAGTTATCAAACTAGTGTTGGAAATGAGCAGTTCTTC.

The chain combines TRBV4-3 with TRBJ1-2; maybe TRBD1 (6 bases). The CDR3 extends over 15 amino acids. Between the trimmed V and J ends, which lost 0 bases and 6 bases, there was a span of 14 bases. Germline V CDR1 and CDR2: LGHNA, YSLEER. The CDR3 nucleotides are TGCGCCAGCAGCCAAGAAGGGGCAGGGGTAGATGGCTACACCTTC. Encoded protein: CASSQEGAGVDGYTF.

The genes are TRBV5-1 and TRBJ2-5, with 7 bases that match TRBD1. V trimming: 4 bases; J trimming: 4 bases; junction bases outside the gene matches: 4. Germline V CDR1 and CDR2: SGHRS, YFSETQ. CDR3 length equals 13 residues. DNA for the CDR3: TGCGCCAGCAGCAAGGGGGCCCGAGAGACCCAGTACTTC. Translating it yields CASSKGARETQYF.

This chain joins TRBV29-1 and TRBJ2-1, with TRBD2 matching 14 bases. From germline, CDR1 is SQVTM and CDR2 ANQGSEA. The CDR3 is 16 amino acids. J was trimmed by 0 bases and V by 8 bases; bases with no gene match: 6. CDR3: CSTRTSGRSSYNEQFF. DNA of the CDR3: TGCAGCACCAGGACTAGCGGGAGGAGCTCCTACAATGAGCAGTTCTTC.

This sequence joins TRBV19 and TRBJ2-1; 10 bases are shared with TRBD1. The CDR3 has 20 residues. Germline V gives CDR1 LNHDA, CDR2 SQIVND (reference sequence). V lost 5 bases, J lost 6 bases, and 22 bases stayed unmatched. In DNA form, the CDR3 reads TGTGCCAGTAGTGGGTTTTCGGGACAGGGGAGAGAAGGGAGAGTCAATGAGCAGTTCTTC. Translation gives CASSGFSGQGREGRVNEQFF.

The chain employs TRBV24-1 and TRBJ2-2; perhaps TRBD1 as D (6 bases). This CDR3 has 16 amino acids. CDR1 KGHDR and CDR2 SFDVKD come from the germline V gene. The V gene lost 5 bases and the J gene lost 6 bases, with 18 bases spanning the gap. The CDR3 DNA follows: TGTGCCACCAGTGCCGACAGGAATCTGTTATCCGGGGAGCTGTTTTTT. Amino acid sequence: CATSADRNLLSGELFF.

A single count supports this clone. J is TRBJ2-6 and V is TRBV18; no clear D gene. The V end lost 3 bases, the J end lost 1 base, and 16 bases lay between the germline ends. CDR1 is KGHSH and CDR2 is LQKENI in the germline V gene. This CDR3 spans 18 amino acids. This CDR3 reads CASSPARHPTSGANVLTF. CDR3 nucleotides: TGTGCCAGCTCACCCGCCCGACACCCTACGTCTGGGGCCAACGTCCTGACTTTC.

The chain recombines TRBV3-1 (or the pseudogene TRBV3-2) with TRBJ2-2; possible D gene TRBD2, 6 bases. This CDR3 is 13 amino acids long. V was trimmed by 5 bases and J by 7 bases, leaving 11 bases between them. Germline V gives CDR1 LGHDT, CDR2 YNNKEL (reference sequence). The DNA of the CDR3 is TGTGCCAGCAGCGACTGGGGGGTCGGGGAGCTGTTTTTT. Encoded protein: CASSDWGVGELFF.